The present T cell receptor beta chain was sequenced within a study of human T cells and chemical hapten exposure. At least ten counts were recorded for this clonotype. Each CDR3 protein is one row after TCRdb ran MiXCR on the RACE reads. Here the sample spans about 140,000 distinct CDR3 sequences, 12% being singletons. Trimming left V 1 base short and J 3 bases short, with 12 bases between. This CDR3 has 15 residues. In germline, CDR1 is LGHDT, CDR2 YNNKEL (reference sequence). The time point here: patch test 2, 6 weeks after DPC sensitization. Treatment defined: therapeutic diphenylcyclopropenone sensitization with weekly scalp DPC.

The V call is TRBV3-1, the J call TRBJ2-5; TRBD1 is a possible D gene (6 bases). The receptor comes from a woman in her 50s with alopecia areata. Some clones in this sample may be carry-over from other donors' samples. Sample: whole blood, taken in connection with sensitization to the hapten diphenylcyclopropenone (DPC). Here the CDR3 reads CASSQVTRGEETQYF. In nucleotides, the CDR3 is TGTGCCAGCAGCCAAGTCACCAGGGGCGAAGAGACCCAGTACTTC.